This paragraph reports one TCR beta chain. The antigen remains unidentified. These data belong to a study of a mutant IDH1 vaccine in newly diagnosed glioma. Study as a whole: Most had both radiotherapy and temozolomide beforehand; others had only one. General study findings and limits: Among top peripheral T cell clonotypes, changes seemed unrelated to pseudoprogression.

The time point: baseline, week 1 (first vaccination visit). Indicated treatment: pre-vaccination baseline after standard-of-care therapy. Trimming cost V 9 bases and J 3 bases, with 12 bases left between them. Germline assignment: CDR1 MDHEN and CDR2 SYDVKM. This CDR3 has 12 residues. The data were produced by immunoSEQ multiplex PCR, yet TCRdb's version contains in-frame clones alone and is incomplete. This table holds 95,000 to 100,000 clones, around 90% found once. The J gene is TRBJ2-7, the V gene TRBV28; D call uncertain. Sequences were derived from PBMCs, sampled from a glioma patient treated with radiotherapy, temozolomide or both. The receptor's source is a woman in her 50s with glioma. Here the CDR3 DNA reads TGTGCCAGTAGCCCCATGCACTACGAGCAGTACTTC. It translates to CASSPMHYEQYF.